The clone carrying this TCR beta chain is a singleton in its sample. The sample originates from a study of chemoradiotherapy in HPV16-positive cancers. Only in-frame clones appear in the TCRdb table, and some are missing; sequencing was by immunoSEQ multiplex PCR. The sample comprises some 7,300 clones, 85% to 90% of which are singletons, and 3.5% to 4.5% rests with the top ten. The sequence was collected from a human donor with HPV-associated anogenital cancer. The sample was gathered from a patient who underwent chemoradiotherapy.

The CDR3 is CASSQDHNEQFF. The CDR3 bases are TGTGCCAGCAGCCAAGACCACAATGAGCAGTTCTTC. The chain is built from TRBV14 and TRBJ2-1; D unresolved. Germline assignment: CDR1 SGHDN and CDR2 FVKESK. V was cut by 0 bases and J by 5 bases, with 2 bases left in between. The CDR3 sequence is 12 residues long.